This is a list of T cell receptor beta chains from one sample in a study of blood T cell repertoires in COVID-19. Generated by immunoSEQ multiplex PCR, the TCRdb table keeps only in-frame clones and is missing some. Here the sample spans under 200,000 clones, around three quarters being singletons. Source material: peripheral blood. Source of these receptors: a man between 65 and 80 years old with active or convalescent COVID-19. Both conserved end residues are part of each CDR3. Fields, in order: J gene, clone size, CDR3 length, D gene, V gene, CDR3 DNA, CDR3 protein. D genes are given only for firm matches. Rows may omit the clone size; those that give it use once, few, many or a size class.

J gene: TRBJ2-3; clone size: NA; CDR3 length: 14; D gene: TRBD2; V gene: TRBV5-1; CDR3 DNA: TGCGCCAGCAGCCATAGGACTAGCGGGGTGGGGCAGTATTTT; CDR3 protein: CASSHRTSGVGQYF
J gene: TRBJ1-1; clone size: NA; CDR3 length: 13; D gene: NA; V gene: TRBV11-3; CDR3 DNA: TGTGCCAGCAGCTTAGGAGGTCGTGGTGAAGCTTTCTTT; CDR3 protein: CASSLGGRGEAFF
J gene: TRBJ1-1; clone size: NA; CDR3 length: 14; D gene: NA; V gene: TRBV5-1; CDR3 DNA: TGCGCCAGCAGCTTGGAGACACCTGGGACTGAAGCTTTCTTT; CDR3 protein: CASSLETPGTEAFF
J gene: TRBJ1-1; clone size: NA; CDR3 length: 14; D gene: TRBD1; V gene: TRBV5-1; CDR3 DNA: TGCGCCAGCAGCTTGGCCTCGGGACAGGTTGAAGCTTTCTTT; CDR3 protein: CASSLASGQVEAFF
J gene: TRBJ2-1; clone size: NA; CDR3 length: 15; D gene: NA; V gene: TRBV6-2/TRBV6-3; CDR3 DNA: TGTGCCAGCAGCGAACCGGGACAAGGGTGGGGTCGGCAGTTCTTC; CDR3 protein: CASSEPGQGWGRQFF
J gene: TRBJ1-6; clone size: NA; CDR3 length: 14; D gene: TRBD1; V gene: TRBV2; CDR3 DNA: TGTGCCAGCATCCTACAGGGGGCGTATTCACCCCTCCACTTT; CDR3 protein: CASILQGAYSPLHF
J gene: TRBJ1-5; clone size: many; CDR3 length: 15; D gene: NA; V gene: TRBV9; CDR3 DNA: TGTGCCAGCAGCGTAGGACAGGAGCACAATCAGCCCCAGCATTTT; CDR3 protein: CASSVGQEHNQPQHF
J gene: TRBJ1-4; clone size: NA; CDR3 length: 15; D gene: TRBD1; V gene: TRBV25-1; CDR3 DNA: TGTGCCAGCAGTGCCTCAGGGGGAAGGAGGGAAAAACTGTTTTTT; CDR3 protein: CASSASGGRREKLFF
J gene: TRBJ1-4; clone size: NA; CDR3 length: 16; D gene: NA; V gene: TRBV6-1; CDR3 DNA: TGTGCCAGCAGTGAGTTGACCCTGGGGCAGAGGGAAAAACTGTTTTTT; CDR3 protein: CASSELTLGQREKLFF
J gene: TRBJ2-5; clone size: NA; CDR3 length: 15; D gene: NA; V gene: TRBV5-8; CDR3 DNA: TGTGCCAGCAGCTTAGCAGGGCAGGTGTGGGAGACCCAGTACTTC; CDR3 protein: CASSLAGQVWETQYF
J gene: TRBJ1-3; clone size: NA; CDR3 length: 16; D gene: NA; V gene: TRBV19; CDR3 DNA: TGTGCCAGTAGTCCCGCGGGGGGGCTTTCTGGAAACACCATATATTTT; CDR3 protein: CASSPAGGLSGNTIYF
J gene: TRBJ1-6; clone size: NA; CDR3 length: 15; D gene: NA; V gene: TRBV3-1/TRBV3-2; CDR3 DNA: TGTGCCAGCAGCCAAGAGGGGGGACGGGTTTCACCCCTCCACTTT; CDR3 protein: CASSQEGGRVSPLHF
J gene: TRBJ2-2; clone size: NA; CDR3 length: 15; D gene: TRBD1; V gene: TRBV19; CDR3 DNA: TGTGCCAGTAGAGGGGACAGGGTCTTCACCGGGGAGCTGTTTTTT; CDR3 protein: CASRGDRVFTGELFF
J gene: TRBJ1-5; clone size: once; CDR3 length: 14; D gene: TRBD1; V gene: TRBV6-6; CDR3 DNA: TGTGCCAGCAGAAGTACAGGGGCCTCAGGGCCCCAGCATTTT; CDR3 protein: CASRSTGASGPQHF
J gene: TRBJ2-7; clone size: NA; CDR3 length: 17; D gene: TRBD1; V gene: TRBV13; CDR3 DNA: TGTGCCAGCAGCTCTAAGACAGGGTTTTTAGGGGGCTACGAGCAGTACTTC; CDR3 protein: CASSSKTGFLGGYEQYF
J gene: TRBJ1-1; clone size: once; CDR3 length: 12; D gene: NA; V gene: TRBV10-2; CDR3 DNA: TGCGCCAGCAGTGTCGGTACAGGGTTAGCTTTCTTT; CDR3 protein: CASSVGTGLAFF
J gene: TRBJ2-7; clone size: NA; CDR3 length: 13; D gene: NA; V gene: TRBV3-1/TRBV3-2; CDR3 DNA: TGTGCCAGCAGCCGGGCGGGAACGTACGAGCAGTACTTC; CDR3 protein: CASSRAGTYEQYF
J gene: TRBJ1-4; clone size: NA; CDR3 length: 17; D gene: TRBD1; V gene: TRBV2; CDR3 DNA: TGTGCCAGCAGTGAAGGGCACTCAGGGGGCCGGGGGGAAAAACTGTTTTTT; CDR3 protein: CASSEGHSGGRGEKLFF
J gene: TRBJ1-4; clone size: NA; CDR3 length: 15; D gene: NA; V gene: TRBV19; CDR3 DNA: TGTGCCAGTGGGGGGGTCGACGCAACTAATGAAAAACTGTTTTTT; CDR3 protein: CASGGVDATNEKLFF
J gene: TRBJ1-1; clone size: NA; CDR3 length: 14; D gene: NA; V gene: TRBV6-5; CDR3 DNA: TGTGCCAGCAGTCAAAACCAGGGAGGGACTGAAGCTTTCTTT; CDR3 protein: CASSQNQGGTEAFF
J gene: TRBJ2-2; clone size: NA; CDR3 length: 13; D gene: NA; V gene: TRBV6-1; CDR3 DNA: TGTGCCAGCAGTGATAATGCAGGCGGGGAGCTGTTTTTT; CDR3 protein: CASSDNAGGELFF
J gene: TRBJ2-3; clone size: NA; CDR3 length: 15; D gene: TRBD2; V gene: TRBV30; CDR3 DNA: TGTGCCTGGAGTGTTGGCGGGAGGGGCACAGATACGCAGTATTTT; CDR3 protein: CAWSVGGRGTDTQYF
J gene: TRBJ1-5; clone size: NA; CDR3 length: 15; D gene: TRBD1; V gene: TRBV18; CDR3 DNA: TGTGCCAGCTCACCACTCGGACAGGGCGATCAGCCCCAGCATTTT; CDR3 protein: CASSPLGQGDQPQHF
J gene: TRBJ1-1; clone size: few; CDR3 length: 14; D gene: NA; V gene: TRBV7-2; CDR3 DNA: TGTGCCAGCCTCTGGGCAGGGCAACCCACTGAAGCTTTCTTT; CDR3 protein: CASLWAGQPTEAFF
J gene: TRBJ2-7; clone size: NA; CDR3 length: 16; D gene: TRBD1; V gene: TRBV19; CDR3 DNA: TGTGCCAGTAGCAACCAAGGACAGGGGGCGTCCTACGAGCAGTACTTC; CDR3 protein: CASSNQGQGASYEQYF
J gene: TRBJ2-5; clone size: NA; CDR3 length: 14; D gene: NA; V gene: TRBV30; CDR3 DNA: TGTGCCTGGAGTCGGGGGACAGTCCAAGAGACCCAGTACTTC; CDR3 protein: CAWSRGTVQETQYF
J gene: TRBJ2-4; clone size: NA; CDR3 length: 15; D gene: TRBD2; V gene: TRBV24-1; CDR3 DNA: TGTGCCACCAGTACGCGGGGGGCCGAGGTCGACATTCAGTACTTC; CDR3 protein: CATSTRGAEVDIQYF
J gene: TRBJ2-3; clone size: few; CDR3 length: 14; D gene: NA; V gene: TRBV29-1; CDR3 DNA: TGCAGCGTTGGTCCCAGGGAAAACACAGATACGCAGTATTTT; CDR3 protein: CSVGPRENTDTQYF
J gene: TRBJ2-7; clone size: once; CDR3 length: 15; D gene: TRBD2; V gene: TRBV6-5; CDR3 DNA: TGTGCCAGCACCCAGGGGCTAGCGGGGGGTAAAAAGCAGTACTTC; CDR3 protein: CASTQGLAGGKKQYF
J gene: TRBJ2-1; clone size: NA; CDR3 length: 13; D gene: NA; V gene: TRBV2; CDR3 DNA: TGTGCCACCCGAGCGGAGTCCTACAATGAGCAGTTCTTC; CDR3 protein: CATRAESYNEQFF
J gene: TRBJ2-5; clone size: NA; CDR3 length: 13; D gene: NA; V gene: TRBV2; CDR3 DNA: TGTGCCAGCAGCGGACAGGGAGGGGAGACCCAGTACTTC; CDR3 protein: CASSGQGGETQYF
J gene: TRBJ2-3; clone size: once; CDR3 length: 12; D gene: TRBD2; V gene: TRBV2; CDR3 DNA: TGTGCCGGTAGCGGGAGTCCCCAGACGCAGTATTTT; CDR3 protein: CAGSGSPQTQYF
J gene: TRBJ2-1; clone size: NA; CDR3 length: 16; D gene: NA; V gene: TRBV6-2/TRBV6-3; CDR3 DNA: TGTGCCAGCAGTCACCTCGGGAATAGCGGATACAATGAGCAGTTCTTC; CDR3 protein: CASSHLGNSGYNEQFF
J gene: TRBJ2-5; clone size: NA; CDR3 length: 13; D gene: TRBD2; V gene: TRBV5-4; CDR3 DNA: TGTGCCAGCAGCCTTAGCGGGGCGGAGACCCAGTACTTC; CDR3 protein: CASSLSGAETQYF
J gene: TRBJ1-4; clone size: few; CDR3 length: 16; D gene: NA; V gene: TRBV3-1/TRBV3-2; CDR3 DNA: TGTGCCAGCAGCCAAATGACCGGGAGGGGGTCGGTAAAACTGTTTTTT; CDR3 protein: CASSQMTGRGSVKLFF
J gene: TRBJ1-1; clone size: NA; CDR3 length: 14; D gene: NA; V gene: TRBV5-1; CDR3 DNA: TGCGCCAGCAGCTTGTCAACAGCGAACACTGAAGCTTTCTTT; CDR3 protein: CASSLSTANTEAFF
J gene: TRBJ1-2; clone size: NA; CDR3 length: 15; D gene: NA; V gene: TRBV6-5; CDR3 DNA: TGTGCCAGCAGTTACGATGCGGGAACCCACTATGGCTACACCTTC; CDR3 protein: CASSYDAGTHYGYTF
J gene: TRBJ2-3; clone size: NA; CDR3 length: 13; D gene: TRBD2; V gene: TRBV30; CDR3 DNA: TGTGCCTGGGGGGGAGGGGGCACAGATACGCAGTATTTT; CDR3 protein: CAWGGGGTDTQYF
J gene: TRBJ1-4; clone size: many; CDR3 length: 16; D gene: NA; V gene: TRBV5-1; CDR3 DNA: TGCGCCAGCAGCCCCGGGACATCAGCAACTAATGAAAAACTGTTTTTT; CDR3 protein: CASSPGTSATNEKLFF
J gene: TRBJ2-5; clone size: NA; CDR3 length: 13; D gene: NA; V gene: TRBV11-2; CDR3 DNA: TGTGCCAGCAGGCCATCAGGGTGGCAGACCCAGTACTTC; CDR3 protein: CASRPSGWQTQYF
J gene: TRBJ2-6; clone size: NA; CDR3 length: 19; D gene: NA; V gene: TRBV4-3; CDR3 DNA: TGCGCCAGCAGCCAAGATCTCGACCGGCCGGGATTGGGGGCCAACGTCCTGACTTTC; CDR3 protein: CASSQDLDRPGLGANVLTF
J gene: TRBJ1-4; clone size: few; CDR3 length: 14; D gene: NA; V gene: TRBV16; CDR3 DNA: TGTGCCAGCAGACGGACAGTTGCTTATGAAAAACTGTTTTTT; CDR3 protein: CASRRTVAYEKLFF
J gene: TRBJ1-4; clone size: NA; CDR3 length: 16; D gene: NA; V gene: TRBV9; CDR3 DNA: TGTGCCAGCAGCCTATCCGGACACCCAACTAATGAAAAACTGTTTTTT; CDR3 protein: CASSLSGHPTNEKLFF
J gene: TRBJ2-1; clone size: NA; CDR3 length: 13; D gene: NA; V gene: TRBV11-2; CDR3 DNA: TGTGCCAGCAGCCCCCAACAGGCCAATGAGCAGTTCTTC; CDR3 protein: CASSPQQANEQFF
J gene: TRBJ1-5; clone size: NA; CDR3 length: 16; D gene: TRBD1; V gene: TRBV18; CDR3 DNA: TGTGCCAGCTCACCGGCGCAGGGGGCGAAAGGTCAGCCCCAGCATTTT; CDR3 protein: CASSPAQGAKGQPQHF
J gene: TRBJ1-2; clone size: NA; CDR3 length: 11; D gene: TRBD1; V gene: TRBV29-1; CDR3 DNA: TGCAGCGTAGGGGGACAGAATGGCTACACCTTC; CDR3 protein: CSVGGQNGYTF
J gene: TRBJ1-3; clone size: NA; CDR3 length: 16; D gene: NA; V gene: TRBV7-2; CDR3 DNA: TGTGCCAGCAGCTACCTTCAGGGTATCTCTGGAAACACCATATATTTT; CDR3 protein: CASSYLQGISGNTIYF
J gene: TRBJ2-5; clone size: NA; CDR3 length: 13; D gene: NA; V gene: TRBV3-1/TRBV3-2; CDR3 DNA: TGTGCCAGCAGCCCTCCAGGGTTGAAGACCCAGTACTTC; CDR3 protein: CASSPPGLKTQYF
J gene: TRBJ2-7; clone size: few; CDR3 length: 17; D gene: TRBD1; V gene: TRBV6-6; CDR3 DNA: TGTGCCAGCAGTCCCAAATACGGACAGGGGAGATCCTACGAGCAGTACTTC; CDR3 protein: CASSPKYGQGRSYEQYF
J gene: TRBJ2-3; clone size: NA; CDR3 length: 16; D gene: NA; V gene: TRBV7-2; CDR3 DNA: TGTGCCAGCAGCTTAAATGGGGGGGGCCTGGCAGATACGCAGTATTTT; CDR3 protein: CASSLNGGGLADTQYF
J gene: TRBJ2-1; clone size: once; CDR3 length: 15; D gene: NA; V gene: TRBV27; CDR3 DNA: TGTGCCAGCAGTTTAGACAGGAGCTCCTACAATGAGCAGTTCTTC; CDR3 protein: CASSLDRSSYNEQFF
J gene: TRBJ1-1; clone size: NA; CDR3 length: 12; D gene: NA; V gene: TRBV12-3/TRBV12-4; CDR3 DNA: TGTGCCAGCAGGAGGAGGGCCCCTGAAGCTTTCTTT; CDR3 protein: CASRRRAPEAFF
J gene: TRBJ2-1; clone size: NA; CDR3 length: 14; D gene: TRBD2; V gene: TRBV3-1/TRBV3-2; CDR3 DNA: TGTGCCAGCAGCCAAAGCGGGGGGTTCAATGAGCAGTTCTTC; CDR3 protein: CASSQSGGFNEQFF
J gene: TRBJ1-1; clone size: NA; CDR3 length: 14; D gene: NA; V gene: TRBV6-5; CDR3 DNA: TGTGCCAGCAGTTACGGAACTATCGGAGGGAAAGCTTTCTTT; CDR3 protein: CASSYGTIGGKAFF
J gene: TRBJ2-3; clone size: NA; CDR3 length: 16; D gene: TRBD2; V gene: TRBV30; CDR3 DNA: TGTGCCTGGAGTAGGGGACTAGCGGGACGCACAGATACGCAGTATTTT; CDR3 protein: CAWSRGLAGRTDTQYF
J gene: TRBJ2-5; clone size: NA; CDR3 length: 16; D gene: TRBD2; V gene: TRBV15; CDR3 DNA: TGTGCCACCAGCAGAGATAGAGCGGGGGGACAAGAGACCCAGTACTTC; CDR3 protein: CATSRDRAGGQETQYF
J gene: TRBJ1-5; clone size: NA; CDR3 length: 14; D gene: TRBD1; V gene: TRBV4-1; CDR3 DNA: TGCGCCAGCAGCCAAGGACAGGGGAACCAGCCCCAGCATTTT; CDR3 protein: CASSQGQGNQPQHF
J gene: TRBJ1-1; clone size: NA; CDR3 length: 14; D gene: NA; V gene: TRBV2; CDR3 DNA: TGTGCCAGCAGTGAGGGTAGGGGGAAGGTTGAAGCTTTCTTT; CDR3 protein: CASSEGRGKVEAFF
J gene: TRBJ2-2; clone size: once; CDR3 length: 14; D gene: NA; V gene: TRBV4-3; CDR3 DNA: TGCGCCAGCAGCCAAGATACGGGGGGCCGGGAGCTGTTTTTT; CDR3 protein: CASSQDTGGRELFF